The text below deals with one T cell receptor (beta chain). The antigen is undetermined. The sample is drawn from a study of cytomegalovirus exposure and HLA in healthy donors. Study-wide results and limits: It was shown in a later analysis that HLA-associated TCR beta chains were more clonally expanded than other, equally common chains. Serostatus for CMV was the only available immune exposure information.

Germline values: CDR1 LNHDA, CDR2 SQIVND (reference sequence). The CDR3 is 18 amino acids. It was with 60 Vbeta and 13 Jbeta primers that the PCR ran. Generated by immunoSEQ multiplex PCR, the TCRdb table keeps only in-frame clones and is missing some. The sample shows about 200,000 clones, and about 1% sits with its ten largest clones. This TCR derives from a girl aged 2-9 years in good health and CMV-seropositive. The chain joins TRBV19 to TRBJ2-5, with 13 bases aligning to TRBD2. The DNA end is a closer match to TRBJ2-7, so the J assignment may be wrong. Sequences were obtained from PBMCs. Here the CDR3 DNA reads TGTGCCAGTAGTATAGATGGTACTAGCGGGAGGGTTACCTACGAGCAGTACTTC. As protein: CASSIDGTSGRVTYEQYF.